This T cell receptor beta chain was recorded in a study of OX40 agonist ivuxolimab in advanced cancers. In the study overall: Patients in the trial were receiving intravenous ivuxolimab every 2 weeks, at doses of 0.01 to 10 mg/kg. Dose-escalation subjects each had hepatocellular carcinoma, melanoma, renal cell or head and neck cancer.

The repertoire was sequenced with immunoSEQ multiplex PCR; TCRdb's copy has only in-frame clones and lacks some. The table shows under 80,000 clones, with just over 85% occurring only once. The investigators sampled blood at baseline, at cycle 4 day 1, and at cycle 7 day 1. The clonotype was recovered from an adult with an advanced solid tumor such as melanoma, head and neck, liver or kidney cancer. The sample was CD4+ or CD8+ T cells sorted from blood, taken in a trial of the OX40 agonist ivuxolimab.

CDR3 sequence reads: CASSLSQGTHEQYF. CDR3 coding DNA: TGTGCCAGCAGCTTGAGCCAGGGGACCCACGAGCAGTACTTC. The V call is TRBV7-9, the J call TRBJ2-7; possibly TRBD1 for D (6 bases). The CDR3 has 14 amino acids. Germline loops: CDR1 SEHNR, CDR2 FQNEAQ (reference sequence). V lost 3 bases and J 5 bases, leaving 14 bases between the germline ends.